The clone carrying this T cell receptor beta chain has a single count. As yet, its antigen is unknown. The data are from a study of T cell responses to AZD1222 COVID-19 vaccine. Across the study: Analyses pooled second doses at about 4 or about 12 weeks. Broader study findings: The breadth and depth of Spike-specific TCRs increased once two AZD1222 doses had been given. Reports indicate that nearly half of spike-specific TCRs are directed at unmutated variant regions. Among vaccine-associated CD4 TCRs, coverage spanned spike, with dominance at 160-218 and 743-854.

TCRdb's copy holds only in-frame clones and misses some; the assay was immunoSEQ multiplex PCR. This sample has 72,000 or so clones, with about 88% found just once. This CDR3 spans 11 amino acids. Per germline, CDR1 MNHEY and CDR2 SVGAGI. V was shortened by 7 bases and J by 4 bases, with 7 bases between the two germline ends. The source is an adult in good health. The chain combines TRBV6-5 with TRBJ1-2; D not certain. This material consisted of peripheral blood, taken on day 0 of AZD1222 vaccination. CDR3 nucleotides: TGTGCCAGCATGGGCATCTATGGCTACACCTTC. Translating it yields CASMGIYGYTF.